Included here is one T cell receptor beta chain sequence, with context. What it binds is not known. These data are taken from a study of shared clonotypes between healthy human individuals. Some clones are missing from TCRdb's copy, which holds only in-frame ones; the method was immunoSEQ multiplex PCR. The top ten clones hold 1.4% to 1.5% of a sample with roughly 1,100,000 clones, roughly 80% of them seen once. Study observations and caveats: A generally larger estimated richness was seen in naive subsets than in memory subsets. Between a handful of donors, naive CD4 clonotypes were shared at a level of around 5.1%. Generation probabilities were higher for clonotypes shared across all four sorted-subset donors than for unshared ones.

Germline lookup yields CDR1 SNHLY and CDR2 FYNNEI. Trimming removed 1 base from V and 0 bases from J, with 9 bases in between. There are 16 residues in the CDR3. V is TRBV2 and J is TRBJ1-4; no firm D call. The sequence was collected from a man between 18 and 29 years old in good health. What was sequenced was memory CD4+ T cells sorted from blood. Documented subset: CD45RA-negative fraction. The CDR3 reads CASSEEVLATNEKLFF. In nucleotides, the CDR3 is TGTGCCAGCAGTGAAGAGGTGCTTGCAACTAATGAAAAACTGTTTTTT.